This T cell receptor (beta chain) was sequenced in a study of beta chain features in type 1 diabetes. Across the whole study: Patients were similar to healthy donors in age and gender (as well as in cell yields). The study's findings and limits: Moderately but significantly shorter TCRB CDR3s were found in Type 1 diabetes patients in all four CD4+ subsets. cDNA-based reads could over-represent cells with high TCR expression. Lower insertion and higher deletion counts appeared at VDJ junctions in type 1 diabetes patients.

Every donor had blood drawn once into heparin, approximately 120 mL on average. The entirety of the isolated RNA underwent reverse transcription, so expressed TCRB transcripts were sequenced. Some clones are missing from TCRdb's copy, which holds only in-frame ones; the method was immunoSEQ multiplex PCR. The sample includes 300,000 to 350,000 clones, roughly 8.8% of them seen just once. V was shortened by 0 bases and J by 8 bases, with 12 bases between the two germline ends. Looked up from germline, CDR1 is SGHRS and CDR2 is YFSETQ. CDR3 size: 15 residues. A note on this clone: Its target is not known.

This sequence originates from a man younger than 45 with type 1 diabetes. V gene TRBV5-1 combines with J gene TRBJ1-6; D gene unclear. The material sequenced was central memory CD4+ T cells from blood. Written as DNA, the CDR3 is TGCGCCAGCAGCTTGGAGGCCGGGTTTGATTCACCCCTCCACTTT. It specifies CASSLEAGFDSPLHF.